This T cell receptor beta chain is drawn from a study of blood T cells in healthy people across ages. General observations from the study: Researchers deemed the diversity estimates from one million T cells underestimates.

On this clonotype itself: Its antigen is currently unknown.

All donors came from Russia, were Caucasian and healthy, and spanned ages about 6 to 95. The trim removed 5 bases at V and 4 bases at J, leaving 13 bases unmatched. CDR1 is MNHEY, CDR2 SVGAGI, per germline. The CDR3 is made up of 16 amino acids. Next came a second PCR, run for about 6 to 11 cycles, which used a sample-barcoded 5' primer along with a J-beta primer mix. TCRdb reprocessed the 5' RACE reads with MiXCR, giving one entry per CDR3 protein. The sample yields about 840,000 distinct CDR3 sequences, 25% to 35% seen once. These records were also assigned to another study, of T cells of mothers and their children. In that study: Each child gave 2.5 million to 3.5 million TCR beta CDR3 reads (each mother, over 8.5 million). Related mother and child pairs showed slightly greater overlap (not significant) than unrelated pairs did.

V and J are TRBV6-5 and TRBJ1-2, with TRBD1 matching over 7 bases. The clonotype comes from a woman aged 40 to 49 in good health. Source material: blood. The CDR3 DNA follows: TGTGCCAGCAGTCCCCCCAACCAGGACAGGATCTATGGCTACACCTTC. Amino acids: CASSPPNQDRIYGYTF.